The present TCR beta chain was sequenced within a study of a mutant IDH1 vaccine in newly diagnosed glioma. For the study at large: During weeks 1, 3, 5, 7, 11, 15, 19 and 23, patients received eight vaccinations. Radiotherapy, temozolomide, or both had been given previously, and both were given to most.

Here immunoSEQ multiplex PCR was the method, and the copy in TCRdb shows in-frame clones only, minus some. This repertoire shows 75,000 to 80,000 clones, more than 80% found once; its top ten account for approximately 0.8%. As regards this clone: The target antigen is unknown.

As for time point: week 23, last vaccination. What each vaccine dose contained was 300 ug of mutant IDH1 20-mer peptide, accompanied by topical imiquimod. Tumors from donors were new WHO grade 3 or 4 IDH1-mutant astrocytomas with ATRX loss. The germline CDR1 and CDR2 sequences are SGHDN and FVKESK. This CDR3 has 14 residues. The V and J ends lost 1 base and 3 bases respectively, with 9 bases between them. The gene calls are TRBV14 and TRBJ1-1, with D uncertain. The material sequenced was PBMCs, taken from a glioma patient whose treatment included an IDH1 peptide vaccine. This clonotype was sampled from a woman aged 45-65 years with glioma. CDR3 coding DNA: TGTGCCAGCAGCCAAGTTGCGGGCTACACTGAAGCTTTCTTT. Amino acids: CASSQVAGYTEAFF. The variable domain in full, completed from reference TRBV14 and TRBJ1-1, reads EAGVTQFPSHSVIEKGQTVTLRCDPISGHDNLYWYRRVMGKEIKFLLHFVKESKQDESGMPNNRFLAERTGGTYSTLKVQPAELEDSGVYFCASSQVAGYTEAFFGQGTRLTVV.